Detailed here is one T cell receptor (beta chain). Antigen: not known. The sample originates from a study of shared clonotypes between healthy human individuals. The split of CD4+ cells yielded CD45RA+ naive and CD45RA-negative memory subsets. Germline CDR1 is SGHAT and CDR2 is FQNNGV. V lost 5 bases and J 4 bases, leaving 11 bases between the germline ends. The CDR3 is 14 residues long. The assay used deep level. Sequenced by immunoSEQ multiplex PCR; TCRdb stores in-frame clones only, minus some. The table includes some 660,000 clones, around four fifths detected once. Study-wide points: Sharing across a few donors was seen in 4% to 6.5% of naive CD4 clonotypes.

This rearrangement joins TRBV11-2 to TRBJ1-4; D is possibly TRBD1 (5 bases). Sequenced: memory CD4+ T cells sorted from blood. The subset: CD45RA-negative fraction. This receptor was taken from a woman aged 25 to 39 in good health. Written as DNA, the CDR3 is TGTGCCAGCAGCCGTGGGGGACTTAATGAAAAACTGTTTTTT. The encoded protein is CASSRGGLNEKLFF. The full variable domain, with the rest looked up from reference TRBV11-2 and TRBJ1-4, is EAGVAQSPRYKIIEKRQSVAFWCNPISGHATLYWYQQILGQGPKLLIQFQNNGVVDDSQLPKDRFSAERLKGVDSTLKIQPAKLEDSAVYLCASSRGGLNEKLFFGSGTQLSVL.